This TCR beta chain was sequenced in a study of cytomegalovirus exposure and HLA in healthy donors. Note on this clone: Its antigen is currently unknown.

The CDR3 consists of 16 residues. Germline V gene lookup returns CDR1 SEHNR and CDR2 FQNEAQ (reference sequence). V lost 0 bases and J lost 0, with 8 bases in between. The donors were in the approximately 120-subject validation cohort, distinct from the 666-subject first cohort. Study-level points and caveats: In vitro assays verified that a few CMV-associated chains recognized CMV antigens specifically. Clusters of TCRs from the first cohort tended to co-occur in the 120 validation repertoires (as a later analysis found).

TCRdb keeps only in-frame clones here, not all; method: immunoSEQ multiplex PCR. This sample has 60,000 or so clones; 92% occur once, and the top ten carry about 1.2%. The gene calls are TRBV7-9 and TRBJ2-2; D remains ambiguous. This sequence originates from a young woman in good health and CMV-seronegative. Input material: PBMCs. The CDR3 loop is CASSLAVFANTGELFF. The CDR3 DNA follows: TGTGCCAGCAGCTTAGCTGTATTCGCGAACACCGGGGAGCTGTTTTTT.